The 2 T cell receptor beta chains given below trace back to one sample, sequenced in a study of control samples from healthy donors and cancer patients. Method: immunoSEQ multiplex PCR; TCRdb's copy keeps in-frame clones and lacks some. The table includes 85,000 to 95,000 clones, roughly 86% detected once. What was sequenced was blood. These receptors all stem from an older woman in good health.

The chain is built from TRBV28 and TRBJ1-4; TRBD1 matches at 7 bases. Germline lookup yields CDR1 MDHEN and CDR2 SYDVKM. The trim removed 7 bases at V and 4 bases at J, leaving 9 bases unmatched. This CDR3 region has 15 residues. Here the CDR3 DNA reads TGTGCCAGCAAGGCAACAGGGGCGATTAATGAAAAACTGTTTTTT. Residues: CASKATGAINEKLFF. Full variable domain (rest looked up from reference TRBV28 and TRBJ1-4): DVKVTQSSRYLVKRTGEKVFLECVQDMDHENMFWYRQDPGLGLRLIYFSYDVKMKEKGDIPEGYSVSREKKERFSLILESASTNQTSMYLCASKATGAINEKLFFGSGTQLSVL.

The CDR3 DNA reads as TGTGCCAGCAGTTCTCCCCGCGGCAGGGACTACTCTGGGGCCAACGTCCTGACTTTC. This codes for CASSSPRGRDYSGANVLTF. The chain links TRBV28 to TRBJ2-6, with 7 bases lining up with TRBD2. Germline trimming cut 4 bases from V and 0 bases from J; bases unmatched to any gene: 12. The CDR3 loop spans 19 amino acids. Germline V gene data show CDR1 as MDHEN and CDR2 as SYDVKM.